Listed here are 20 T cell receptor beta chains from one sample, sequenced in a study of cytomegalovirus exposure and HLA in healthy donors. Use of 60 Vbeta and 13 Jbeta primers characterized the PCR. Data came from immunoSEQ multiplex PCR; TCRdb stores just in-frame clones and leaves some out. The data hold about 140,000 clones, with over 75% observed a single time. The sequenced material came from PBMCs. Every receptor here comes from a woman between 50 and 59 years old in good health and CMV-seropositive.

This chain uses TRBV9 with TRBJ1-4, with 12 bases fitting TRBD1. V was pared by 3 bases and J by 2 bases, with 8 bases of the junction left unmatched. The CDR3 runs 18 residues. From germline, CDR1 is SGDLS and CDR2 YYNGEE. CDR3 loop: CASSGPGQGARTNEKLFF. The CDR3 DNA follows: TGTGCCAGCAGCGGACCGGGACAGGGGGCGCGGACTAATGAAAAACTGTTTTTT. The variable domain in full, with the rest retrieved from reference TRBV9 and TRBJ1-4, is DSGVTQTPKHLITATGQRVTLRCSPRSGDLSVYWYQQSLDQGLQFLIQYYNGEERAKGNILERFSAQQFPDLHSELNLSSLELGDSALYFCASSGPGQGARTNEKLFFGSGTQLSVL.

The V call is TRBV10-3, the J call TRBJ1-5; D is unresolved. Trimming stripped 9 bases from V and 7 bases from J, with 19 bases between. The germline V gene encodes CDR1 ENHRY and CDR2 SYGVKD. CDR3 length: 14 residues. The CDR3: CAITRGDPSQPQHF. The DNA for the CDR3 is TGTGCCATAACTAGAGGCGACCCCTCCCAGCCCCAGCATTTT.

The V and J genes are TRBV7-2 and TRBJ2-3; 12 nucleotides line up with TRBD2. V lost 5 bases, J lost 4 bases, and 7 bases stayed unmatched. The length of the CDR3 is 16 residues. Germline V CDR1 and CDR2: SGHTA, FQGNSA. The CDR3 here is CASSPRLAGAADTQYF. DNA of the CDR3: TGTGCCAGCAGCCCCCGACTAGCGGGGGCCGCAGATACGCAGTATTTT.

The V and J genes are TRBV27 and TRBJ1-5; 10 nucleotides agree with TRBD1. CDR3 length: 15 amino acids. In germline, CDR1 is MNHEY, CDR2 SMNVEV (reference sequence). Trimming removed 5 bases from V and 10 bases from J; junction bases left unmatched: 11. CDR3 DNA: TGTGCCAGCAGTCTAAGGACAGGGGGATTTTCACCCCAGCATTTT. This translates into CASSLRTGGFSPQHF.

This clone was observed a handful of times. The V gene is TRBV6-4, the J gene TRBJ1-1, with TRBD1 matching 9 bases. From germline, CDR1 is MRHNA and CDR2 SNTAGT. V lost 5 bases to trimming and J lost 6 bases; unmatched junction nucleotides: 4. The CDR3 has 13 amino acids. The CDR3 loop reads CASSQDRGAEAFF. The CDR3 nucleotides are TGTGCCAGCAGTCAGGACAGGGGCGCTGAAGCTTTCTTT.

As regards this clone: This CDR3 is also generated by other DNA sequences in the sample. This rearrangement joins TRBV28 to TRBJ1-5; no clear D. This CDR3 region has 12 residues. Germline V gives CDR1 MDHEN, CDR2 SYDVKM. V gave up 10 bases and J gave up 1 base, with 8 bases separating them. For the CDR3, the DNA is TGTGCCACAGTATGGAGCAATCAGCCCCAGCATTTT. It translates to CATVWSNQPQHF. The full variable domain, with the rest looked up from reference TRBV28 and TRBJ1-5, is DVKVTQSSRYLVKRTGEKVFLECVQDMDHENMFWYRQDPGLGLRLIYFSYDVKMKEKGDIPEGYSVSREKKERFSLILESASTNQTSMYLCATVWSNQPQHFGDGTRLSIL.

This clone was counted a single time. This chain joins TRBV5-8 and TRBJ2-2; 12 bases agree with TRBD1. The trim removed 4 bases at V and 5 bases at J, leaving 6 bases unmatched. This CDR3 has 16 residues. Germline-derived CDR1 and CDR2 are SGHTS and YDEGEE. CDR3 sequence reads: CASSPRDRGRTGELFF. The CDR3 bases are TGTGCCAGCAGCCCCCGGGACAGGGGGCGTACCGGGGAGCTGTTTTTT.

The V and J genes are TRBV2 and TRBJ2-1, with 11 bases matching TRBD2. V shed 6 bases and J 4 bases; nucleotides not matched to a gene: 5. Per the germline V gene, CDR1 is SNHLY and CDR2 is FYNNEI. The CDR3 extends over 15 amino acids. The CDR3 coding sequence is TGTGCCAGCAGACCCGGGACTAGCGGATACAATGAGCAGTTCTTC. Residues: CASRPGTSGYNEQFF.

J is TRBJ2-1 and V is TRBV10-3; D may be TRBD2 (6 bases). CDR3 length equals 13 residues. Trimming removed 8 bases from V and 4 bases from J, with 12 bases in between. Per germline, CDR1 ENHRY and CDR2 SYGVKD. The CDR3 DNA sequence: TGTGCCATCGGAACGGGGGAGTACAATGAGCAGTTCTTC. This gives the protein CAIGTGEYNEQFF.

The chain has TRBV7-3 and TRBJ1-1; the D gene is possibly TRBD1 (6 bases). Germline lookup yields CDR1 SGHTA and CDR2 FQGTGA. The CDR3 is made up of 13 amino acids. Deletions cut 5 bases from V and 3 bases from J, with 10 bases between. The CDR3 here is CASSPNRDTEAFF. The CDR3, as DNA: TGTGCCAGCAGCCCAAACAGGGACACTGAAGCTTTCTTT.

This clone was observed a handful of times. The chain couples TRBV9 to TRBJ1-2, with 7 bases fitting TRBD1. The germline gives CDR1 SGDLS, CDR2 YYNGEE. This CDR3 contains 15 residues. V lost 0 bases and J lost 1; bases outside the gene matches: 3. The CDR3 nucleotides are TGTGCCAGCAGCGTAGCCGCAGGGGGTAACTATGGCTACACCTTC. Residues: CASSVAAGGNYGYTF.

V and J are TRBV27 and TRBJ1-2, with 8 bases matching TRBD1. V trimming: 2 bases; J trimming: 8 bases; junction bases outside the gene matches: 10. Germline-derived CDR1 and CDR2 are MNHEY and SMNVEV (reference sequence). CDR3 length: 15 residues. The DNA of the CDR3 is TGTGCCAGCAGTTTACCCGGACAGGGTTTTTGGGGCTACACCTTC. The encoded protein is CASSLPGQGFWGYTF.

Notes on this clone: An end of the junction does not agree with germline; a read error may underlie this. The sample carries other DNA sequences with the same CDR3. This chain links TRBV4-2 with TRBJ2-2; perhaps TRBD1 as D (6 bases). The germline CDR1 and CDR2 sequences are LGHNA and YNFKEQ. The CDR3 totals 16 residues. The CDR3 loop reads CASSQEHYRATGELFF. DNA of the CDR3: TGTGCCAGCAGCCAAGAGCACTACAGGGCCACCGGGGAGCTGTTTTTC.

This clone occurred once. The rearrangement links TRBV6-5 to TRBJ2-1, with D possibly matching TRBD2 (5 bases). Germline values: CDR1 MNHEY, CDR2 SVGAGI. The germline V and J ends were trimmed by 6 bases and 6 bases, with 18 bases remaining between them. The CDR3 sequence is 15 residues long. CDR3 region: CASSPGVVRGNEQFF. CDR3 DNA sequence: TGTGCCAGCAGCCCCGGGGTGGTTCGGGGCAATGAGCAGTTCTTC.

The V and J genes are TRBV4-2 and TRBJ2-5, with 9 positions matching TRBD2. Looked up from germline, CDR1 is LGHNA and CDR2 is YNFKEQ. V gave up 0 bases and J gave up 9 bases; unmatched junction bases: 11. This CDR3 contains 16 residues. CDR3 region: CASSQDPGRAGGPQYF. CDR3 bases: TGTGCCAGCAGCCAAGATCCAGGAAGGGCGGGGGGGCCCCAGTACTTC.

This clone was recorded once. The chain recombines TRBV5-1 with TRBJ1-1, with 7 positions matching TRBD1. This CDR3 has 15 residues. CDR1 is SGHRS, CDR2 YFSETQ, per germline. J gave up 1 base and V 5 bases, and 8 bases lay outside the gene matches. The CDR3 bases are TGCGCCAGCAGAAGACAGGGAAGGGAGAACACTGAAGCTTTCTTT. As protein: CASRRQGRENTEAFF.

V is TRBV30 and J is TRBJ2-7; D gene ambiguous. The CDR3 extends over 11 amino acids. In germline, CDR1 is GTSNPN, CDR2 SVGIG (reference sequence). V was shortened by 1 base and J by 6 bases, with 7 bases between the two germline ends. The CDR3: CAWSEQSEQYF. CDR3 bases: TGTGCCTGGAGTGAACAGTCCGAGCAGTACTTC.

V is TRBV6-5 and J is TRBJ1-4; D remains ambiguous. CDR3 length equals 14 residues. Trimming left V 0 bases short and J 8 bases short, with 10 bases between. Germline V gene data show CDR1 as MNHEY and CDR2 as SVGAGI. The CDR3 protein is CASSYSRRREKLFF. The CDR3 nucleotides read TGTGCCAGCAGTTACTCTCGGAGGAGGGAAAAACTGTTTTTT.

The J gene is TRBJ2-7, the V gene TRBV30; 9 bases are a match to TRBD2. The CDR3 is 14 residues long. Unmatched junction bases numbered 9, after V lost 3 bases and J lost 6 bases. Germline V gene data show CDR1 as GTSNPN and CDR2 as SVGIG (reference sequence). CDR3 DNA sequence: TGTGCCTGGAGGGCGGGACTAGCAGTAACCGAGCAGTACTTC. It specifies CAWRAGLAVTEQYF.

This chain joins TRBV9 and TRBJ1-1, with D perhaps TRBD1 (6 bases). The CDR3 spans 14 residues. Germline values: CDR1 SGDLS, CDR2 YYNGEE. Trimming took off 4 bases at V and 0 bases at J, with 10 bases between the two ends. The CDR3 DNA follows: TGTGCCAGCAGCCAGGGGTCGGTGAACACTGAAGCTTTCTTT. Its protein product is CASSQGSVNTEAFF.